This T cell receptor (beta chain) originates from a study of blood T cell repertoires in COVID-19. Across the whole study: Samples of COVID-19 (acute and convalescent) were obtained from the United States, Italy and Spain. PBMCs, B-cell-depleted T cells, or T cells were the source of the cDNA or gDNA that made up the material.

CDR3 length: 15 residues. The V and J ends lost 5 bases and 7 bases, in that order; junction bases with no gene match: 8. Germline CDR1 reads MNHEY; CDR2 reads SMNVEV (reference sequence). Seattle-derived patients entered the study during active infection and were followed longitudinally. Source study methods: Nucleated cell number was recorded as an estimate derived from reference gene primer amplification. Clones were sequenced by immunoSEQ multiplex PCR, and TCRdb holds only the in-frame ones, with some missing. V and J calls and clone size are as listed in that table; D and trimming were resolved from the DNA. There are 430,000 or so clones in the sample; roughly 90% occur only once, and 0.65% to 1% lies in the top ten.

This sequence was found in a man between 18 and 29 years old with COVID-19, enrolled during active disease. The genes are TRBV27 and TRBJ2-2; the match to TRBD2 covers 9 bases. What was sequenced was peripheral blood. CDR3 protein: CASSLGPTSGGELFF. The CDR3 DNA reads as TGTGCCAGCAGTCTAGGGCCGACTAGCGGCGGGGAGCTGTTTTTT.